A selection of T cell receptor beta chains follows, all from one sample in a study of blood T cell repertoires in COVID-19. Here immunoSEQ multiplex PCR was the method, and the copy in TCRdb shows in-frame clones only, minus some. The sample records 150,000 to 200,000 clones, about nine tenths being singletons. What was sequenced was peripheral blood. All receptors derive from a man between 60 and 75 years old with acute or convalescent COVID-19. Each CDR3 is given without its conserved first and last residue. Each record gives: clone size, V gene, J gene, CDR3 length, CDR3 protein. The size field is filled for only some rows; it gives once, few, many or a size class.

clone_size: -; v_call: TRBV5-1; j_call: TRBJ2-2; cdr3_length: 13; cdr3_aa: ASSGLAGDPGELF
clone_size: once; v_call: TRBV6-6; j_call: TRBJ2-4; cdr3_length: 11; cdr3_aa: ASLEGAKNIQY
clone_size: -; v_call: TRBV11-2; j_call: TRBJ1-2; cdr3_length: 12; cdr3_aa: ASSAGQGGYGYT
clone_size: -; v_call: TRBV5-6; j_call: TRBJ1-6; cdr3_length: 11; cdr3_aa: ASMRQSNSPLH
clone_size: -; v_call: TRBV3-1/TRBV3-2; j_call: TRBJ2-7; cdr3_length: 14; cdr3_aa: ASSLSGGGSPYEQY
clone_size: once; v_call: TRBV7-9; j_call: TRBJ1-5; cdr3_length: 11; cdr3_aa: ASSLAGSQPQH
clone_size: -; v_call: TRBV19; j_call: TRBJ2-3; cdr3_length: 13; cdr3_aa: ASRSGDSSTDTQY
clone_size: -; v_call: TRBV5-1; j_call: TRBJ2-5; cdr3_length: 13; cdr3_aa: ASRGAGRDQETQY
clone_size: -; v_call: TRBV19; j_call: TRBJ1-5; cdr3_length: 14; cdr3_aa: ASSPRTDPSVKPQH
clone_size: -; v_call: TRBV7-9; j_call: TRBJ2-3; cdr3_length: 13; cdr3_aa: ASSASDRASNTQY
clone_size: -; v_call: TRBV6-2/TRBV6-3; j_call: TRBJ2-2; cdr3_length: 12; cdr3_aa: ASSQGEVPGELF
clone_size: -; v_call: TRBV7-2; j_call: TRBJ1-6; cdr3_length: 12; cdr3_aa: ASSFFTYNSPLH
clone_size: -; v_call: TRBV28; j_call: TRBJ2-3; cdr3_length: 10; cdr3_aa: ASSYRGGTQY
clone_size: -; v_call: TRBV9; j_call: TRBJ1-3; cdr3_length: 13; cdr3_aa: ASSPGTGPGNTIY
clone_size: -; v_call: TRBV10-3; j_call: TRBJ2-3; cdr3_length: 10; cdr3_aa: AISEWRDTQY
clone_size: -; v_call: TRBV11-3; j_call: TRBJ1-2; cdr3_length: 10; cdr3_aa: ASSSSLYGYT
clone_size: -; v_call: TRBV11-2; j_call: TRBJ1-1; cdr3_length: 11; cdr3_aa: ASSLTTDTEAF
clone_size: once; v_call: TRBV6-5; j_call: TRBJ1-1; cdr3_length: 13; cdr3_aa: ASSYSRTGGTEAF
clone_size: few; v_call: TRBV11-1; j_call: TRBJ1-1; cdr3_length: 11; cdr3_aa: ASSSPRRVEAF
clone_size: -; v_call: TRBV2; j_call: TRBJ2-7; cdr3_length: 12; cdr3_aa: ASRQTGTHYEQY
clone_size: -; v_call: TRBV6-7; j_call: TRBJ1-4; cdr3_length: 11; cdr3_aa: ASTDRGLEKLF
clone_size: -; v_call: TRBV3-1/TRBV3-2; j_call: TRBJ1-3; cdr3_length: 12; cdr3_aa: ASSQAGSGNTIY
clone_size: -; v_call: TRBV9; j_call: TRBJ1-1; cdr3_length: 11; cdr3_aa: ASSAGMNTEAF
clone_size: -; v_call: TRBV27; j_call: TRBJ2-1; cdr3_length: 12; cdr3_aa: ASKRGWRPNEQF
clone_size: -; v_call: TRBV3-1/TRBV3-2; j_call: TRBJ2-3; cdr3_length: 12; cdr3_aa: ASTPKLTTDTQY
clone_size: few; v_call: TRBV6-2/TRBV6-3; j_call: TRBJ2-7; cdr3_length: 15; cdr3_aa: ASSYSKGNIGGYEQY
clone_size: -; v_call: TRBV4-1; j_call: TRBJ2-7; cdr3_length: 13; cdr3_aa: ASSHGLAGDYEQY
clone_size: -; v_call: TRBV3-1/TRBV3-2; j_call: TRBJ1-1; cdr3_length: 15; cdr3_aa: ASSLRGAGALNTEAF
clone_size: -; v_call: TRBV7-9; j_call: TRBJ2-3; cdr3_length: 13; cdr3_aa: ASSLALGEADTQY
clone_size: -; v_call: TRBV6-2/TRBV6-3; j_call: TRBJ1-3; cdr3_length: 12; cdr3_aa: ASSDRGLGNTIY
clone_size: many; v_call: TRBV5-6; j_call: TRBJ1-6; cdr3_length: 13; cdr3_aa: ASSTVQGAGSPLH
clone_size: -; v_call: TRBV7-2; j_call: TRBJ1-4; cdr3_length: 12; cdr3_aa: ASSFKGGWEKLF
clone_size: -; v_call: TRBV7-2; j_call: TRBJ1-5; cdr3_length: 15; cdr3_aa: ASSPMRDRARGQPQH
clone_size: -; v_call: TRBV18; j_call: TRBJ2-3; cdr3_length: 10; cdr3_aa: ASSPLRDTQY
clone_size: -; v_call: TRBV7-2; j_call: TRBJ1-2; cdr3_length: 11; cdr3_aa: ASSGTGVDGYT
clone_size: few; v_call: TRBV7-2; j_call: TRBJ2-4; cdr3_length: 13; cdr3_aa: ASRPGPGGRNIQY
clone_size: once; v_call: TRBV6-6; j_call: TRBJ1-5; cdr3_length: 11; cdr3_aa: ASIMGAGQPQH
clone_size: -; v_call: TRBV5-6; j_call: TRBJ1-1; cdr3_length: 12; cdr3_aa: ASSFRQGGTEAF
clone_size: -; v_call: TRBV19; j_call: TRBJ1-4; cdr3_length: 13; cdr3_aa: ASSERGYPNEKLF